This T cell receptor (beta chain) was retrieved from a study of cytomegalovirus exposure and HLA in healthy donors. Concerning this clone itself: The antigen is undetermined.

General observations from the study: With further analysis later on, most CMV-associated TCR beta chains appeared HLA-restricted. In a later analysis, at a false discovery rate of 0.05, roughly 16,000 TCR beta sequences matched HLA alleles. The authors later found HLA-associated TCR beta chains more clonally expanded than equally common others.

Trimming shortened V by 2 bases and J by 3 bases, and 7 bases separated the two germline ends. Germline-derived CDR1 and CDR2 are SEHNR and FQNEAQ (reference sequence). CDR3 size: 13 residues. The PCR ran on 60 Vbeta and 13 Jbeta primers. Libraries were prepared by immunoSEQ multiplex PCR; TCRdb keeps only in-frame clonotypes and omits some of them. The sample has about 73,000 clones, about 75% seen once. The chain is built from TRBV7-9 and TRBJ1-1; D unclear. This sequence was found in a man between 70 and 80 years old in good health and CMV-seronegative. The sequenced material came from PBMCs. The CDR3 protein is CASSLISDTEAFF. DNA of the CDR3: TGTGCCAGCAGCTTAATCTCAGACACTGAAGCTTTCTTT.